Each of the 12 T cell receptor beta chains below was sequenced from the same sample in a study of cytomegalovirus exposure and HLA in healthy donors. The study ran its PCR with 60 Vbeta and 13 Jbeta primers. The table came from immunoSEQ multiplex PCR; TCRdb's copy has only in-frame clones and leaves some out. The repertoire holds 150,000 to 200,000 clones, with roughly 73% as singletons. The sample consisted of PBMCs. These receptor sequences come from a woman aged 40 to 55 in good health and CMV-seropositive.

The V gene is TRBV5-3, the J gene TRBJ2-3, with D possibly being TRBD2 (6 bases). TRBV5-3 is marked as an open reading frame, function uncertain. V lost 5 bases and J 2 bases, leaving 12 bases between the germline ends. This CDR3 contains 14 residues. The CDR3: CARSGGRPTDTQYF. Here the CDR3 DNA reads TGTGCCAGAAGTGGTGGGAGGCCCACAGATACGCAGTATTTT.

V is TRBV7-2 and J is TRBJ2-1; the match to TRBD2 covers 10 bases. CDR3 length: 15 amino acids. The germline V gene has CDR1 SGHTA and CDR2 FQGNSA. The V gene end was trimmed by 3 bases and the J gene end by 4 bases; junction bases not matched to a gene: 3. The CDR3 DNA sequence: TGTGCCAGCAGCTTTACTAGCGGGACATACAATGAGCAGTTCTTC. It is translated as CASSFTSGTYNEQFF.

This sequence joins TRBV4-2 and TRBJ2-7; TRBD2 aligns across 7 bases. Trimming at V came to 0 bases and at J to 2 bases, leaving 7 bases not matched to a gene. Germline loops: CDR1 LGHNA, CDR2 YNFKEQ. This CDR3 comprises 16 residues. The CDR3 nucleotides read TGTGCCAGCAGCCAAGAGCGGAGCGGGGATACCTACGAGCAGTACTTC. Residues: CASSQERSGDTYEQYF.

CDR3 sequence: CASSQAGTGGSNQPQHF. CDR3 sequence (DNA): TGCGCCAGCAGTCAAGCCGGGACAGGGGGTAGCAATCAGCCCCAGCATTTT. The chain has TRBV23-1 and TRBJ1-5, with 11 bases matching TRBD1. Being an ORF, TRBV23-1 has a function that is uncertain. The length of the CDR3 is 17 residues. V lost 2 bases to trimming and J lost 0 bases; unmatched junction nucleotides: 3.

Concerning this clone: This specimen includes other DNA sequences encoding the same CDR3. The CDR3 DNA sequence: TGTGCCACCAGCAGAGAAAAGGGGGACTCCTACGAGCAGTACTTC. As protein: CATSREKGDSYEQYF. The chain has TRBV15 and TRBJ2-7; tentative D call: TRBD1 (6 bases). Trimming left V 0 bases short and J 0 bases short, with 9 bases between. This CDR3 spans 15 amino acids. Germline CDR1 is LNHNV and CDR2 is YYDKDF (reference sequence).

Only one count was recorded for this clone. The V and J genes are TRBV4-1 and TRBJ1-1, with D hard to call. The CDR3 runs 15 residues. V lost 4 bases and J 1 base, leaving 13 bases between the germline ends. Germline V gene data show CDR1 as MGHRA and CDR2 as YSYEKL. The CDR3 DNA is TGCGCCAGCAGCCTGCGTCCACAGCAGAACACTGAAGCTTTCTTT. Protein product: CASSLRPQQNTEAFF.

V gene TRBV5-4 combines with J gene TRBJ2-2, with 8 bases aligning to TRBD1. V was pared by 4 bases and J by 0 bases, with 5 bases of the junction left unmatched. The CDR3 has 16 residues. Germline loops: CDR1 SGHNT, CDR2 YYREEE (reference sequence). The CDR3 region is CASSQAGGANTGELFF. In DNA form, the CDR3 reads TGTGCCAGCAGCCAGGCAGGGGGCGCGAACACCGGGGAGCTGTTTTTT. The full variable domain, rest sourced from reference TRBV5-4 and TRBJ2-2, is ETGVTQSPTHLIKTRGQQVTLRCSSQSGHNTVSWYQQALGQGPQFIFQYYREEENGRGNFPPRFSGLQFPNYSSELNVNALELDDSALYLCASSQAGGANTGELFFGEGSRLTVL.

This clone was found a few times. The chain couples TRBV9 to TRBJ2-7; a weak D match, TRBD2 (6 bases). The CDR3 is made up of 15 amino acids. Trimming removed 4 bases from V and 0 bases from J, with 14 bases in between. The V gene's germline CDR1 is SGDLS and CDR2 YYNGEE. The CDR3 spells CASSPLGRSSYEQYF. The CDR3 DNA sequence: TGTGCCAGCAGCCCCTTAGGGAGGAGCTCCTACGAGCAGTACTTC.

Only a few counts were recorded for this clone. The chain recombines TRBV7-3 with TRBJ2-1; tentatively, D is TRBD2 (6 bases). The length of the CDR3 is 15 residues. Germline assignment: CDR1 SGHTA and CDR2 FQGTGA. V lost 1 base, J lost 6 bases, and 13 bases lay in between. CDR3 sequence: CASSLKRGGANEQFF. In nucleotides, the CDR3 is TGTGCCAGCAGCTTAAAAAGGGGAGGCGCCAATGAGCAGTTCTTC.

This clone was recorded once. The chain employs TRBV2 and TRBJ2-7; no definite D call. In germline, CDR1 is SNHLY, CDR2 FYNNEI. Trimming took off 5 bases at V and 6 bases at J, with 5 bases between the two ends. The CDR3 sequence is 10 residues long. The CDR3 protein is CASSTSEQYF. CDR3 sequence (DNA): TGTGCCAGCAGTACAAGCGAGCAGTACTTC.

This clone was seen only a few times. The J gene is TRBJ2-7, the V gene TRBV28; 10 nucleotides line up with TRBD2. The CDR3 extends over 15 amino acids. Germline CDR1 and CDR2: MDHEN and SYDVKM. V was pared by 4 bases and J by 5 bases, with 8 bases of the junction left unmatched. CDR3 sequence (DNA): TGTGCCAGCAGTTACCCCCGAAGCGGGAGGGACGAGCAGTACTTC. This translates into CASSYPRSGRDEQYF.

The chain is built from TRBV6-5 and TRBJ2-7; 8 bases are a match to TRBD1. Unmatched junction bases numbered 4, after V lost 0 bases and J lost 3 bases. Germline V lookup: CDR1 MNHEY, CDR2 SVGAGI. The CDR3 contains 15 residues. The CDR3: CASSYSHGQGYEQYF. The CDR3 DNA is TGTGCCAGCAGTTACTCTCACGGACAGGGCTACGAGCAGTACTTC.